This T cell receptor beta chain comes out of a study of OX40 agonist ivuxolimab in advanced cancers. Cycle 7 day 1, cycle 4 day 1, and baseline were the timepoints at which blood was sampled. As to this clone: Compared with germline, one end of the junction differs, possibly owing to a read error.

The assay was immunoSEQ multiplex PCR, and TCRdb's table has in-frame clones only and misses some. The sample yields about 31,000 clones, approximately 86% seen once. The germline CDR1 and CDR2 sequences are PRHDT and FYEKMQ (reference sequence). CDR3 length equals 13 residues. Sequenced here: CD4+ or CD8+ T cells sorted from blood, sampled in a trial of the OX40 agonist ivuxolimab. The sequence derives from an adult with an advanced solid tumor such as melanoma, head and neck, liver or kidney cancer. This chain connects TRBV13 to TRBJ2-3; the D gene could be TRBD1 or TRBD2 (5 bases each). This chain's CDR3 is CANSVGRSDTQYF. The DNA for the CDR3 is TGTGCCAACAGCGTGGGACGATCAGATACGCAGTATTTT.